These 21 T cell receptor beta chains came from one sample sequenced in a study of PD-1 blockade in classical Hodgkin lymphoma. With no exception, relapse followed autologous stem cell transplantation in all patients, and brentuximab vedotin exposure varied. The protocol was immunoSEQ multiplex PCR, while the TCRdb copy is restricted to in-frame clones and leaves out a portion. In the table there are about 100,000 clones, roughly 90% of which are singletons. Sequenced material: peripheral blood mononuclear cells (PBMCs), taken before the second cycle of nivolumab. These receptors were collected from a human donor with classical Hodgkin lymphoma.

J is TRBJ2-5 and V is TRBV5-1, with a possible D match to TRBD2 (5 bases). The CDR3 spans 14 residues. V was clipped by 5 bases and J by 0 bases, with 11 bases between them. Looked up from germline, CDR1 is SGHRS and CDR2 is YFSETQ. CDR3 loop: CASSRLMYQETQYF. The CDR3 coding sequence is TGCGCCAGCAGTCGACTAATGTACCAAGAGACCCAGTACTTC.

The V gene is TRBV4-2, the J gene TRBJ2-5; D perhaps matches TRBD1 (5 bases). This CDR3 contains 15 residues. V dropped 6 bases and J dropped 2 bases, with 16 bases sitting between them. CDR1 and CDR2 (germline): LGHNA, YNFKEQ. The CDR3 DNA reads TGTGCCAGCAGTACAGCAGGGCAGGGTCAAGAGACCCAGTACTTC. As protein: CASSTAGQGQETQYF.

The chain's CDR3 is CASSLGAGVNQPQHF. The CDR3 nucleotides are TGTGCCAGCAGCTTAGGGGCAGGGGTTAATCAGCCCCAGCATTTT. The V and J genes are TRBV7-2 and TRBJ1-5, with D perhaps matching TRBD1 (6 bases). The CDR3 consists of 15 residues. Germline-derived CDR1 and CDR2 are SGHTA and FQGNSA. V lost 1 base and J lost 4, with 11 bases in between.

This chain connects TRBV7-2 to TRBJ2-7, with 12 bases matching TRBD2. Germline CDR1 is SGHTA and CDR2 is FQGNSA. This CDR3 contains 15 residues. V was clipped by 3 bases and J by 6 bases; unmatched bases: 6. CDR3 sequence (DNA): TGTGCCAGCAGCTTTTCTAGCGGGGGGGCAAGCGAGCAGTACTTC. Protein sequence: CASSFSSGGASEQYF. Using reference TRBV7-2 and TRBJ2-7 for the parts outside the CDR3, the full variable domain is GAGVSQSPSNKVTEKGKDVELRCDPISGHTALYWYRQSLGQGLEFLIYFQGNSAPDKSGLPSDRFSAERTGGSVSTLTIQRTQQEDSAVYLCASSFSSGGASEQYFGPGTRLTVT.

The CDR3 protein is CASSLAAPYEQYF. The CDR3 bases are TGTGCCAGCAGCTTAGCCGCTCCCTACGAGCAGTACTTC. The chain links TRBV7-6 to TRBJ2-7, with D unclear. There are 13 residues in the CDR3. The V end was cut by 0 bases, the J end by 2 bases, with 5 bases between. Germline loops: CDR1 SGHVS, CDR2 FNYEAQ.

The genes are TRBV7-9 and TRBJ2-3; no clear D gene. The V end was cut by 6 bases, the J end by 5 bases, with 9 bases between. The length of the CDR3 is 12 residues. Germline assignment: CDR1 SEHNR and CDR2 FQNEAQ (reference sequence). The CDR3 sequence is CASRSQRDTQYF. CDR3 coding DNA: TGTGCCAGCAGGTCCCAGCGAGATACGCAGTATTTT.

This clone was detected only a few times. The genes are TRBV7-9 and TRBJ1-1, with D unresolved. This CDR3 is built from 13 residues. Trimming removed 5 bases at V and 3 bases at J, with 10 bases between. Germline CDR1 and CDR2: SEHNR and FQNEAQ (reference sequence). The CDR3 spells CASSAGSYTEAFF. The DNA for the CDR3 is TGTGCCAGCAGCGCCGGGTCGTACACTGAAGCTTTCTTT. The full variable domain, rest sourced from reference TRBV7-9 and TRBJ1-1, is DTGVSQNPRHKITKRGQNVTFRCDPISEHNRLYWYRQTLGQGPEFLTYFQNEAQLEKSRLLSDRFSAERPKGSFSTLEIQRTEQGDSAMYLCASSAGSYTEAFFGQGTRLTVV.

DNA of the CDR3: TGTGCCAGCAGCGCAGAGACCGGGCCCTGGATTAATAGTGAGCAGTTCTTC. It encodes CASSAETGPWINSEQFF. This chain links TRBV7-8 with TRBJ2-1; D gene ambiguous. Per germline, CDR1 SGHVS and CDR2 FQNEAQ. This CDR3 contains 17 residues. With 5 bases removed from V and 9 bases from J, the gap between germline ends came to 26 bases.

The chain joins TRBV6-8 to TRBJ2-2; 9 bases map to TRBD2. V was pared by 6 bases and J by 7 bases, with 3 bases of the junction left unmatched. There are 13 residues in the CDR3. Per the germline V gene, CDR1 is MNHGY and CDR2 is SAAAGT. The CDR3 spells CASSPLAGGELFF. CDR3 in DNA: TGTGCCAGCAGCCCACTAGCGGGCGGGGAGCTGTTTTTT.

CDR3 region: CASSLLQVENTEAFF. The CDR3 DNA sequence: TGTGCCAGCAGCTTATTGCAGGTTGAAAACACTGAAGCTTTCTTT. V gene TRBV7-2 combines with J gene TRBJ1-1, with D uncertain. Germline loops: CDR1 SGHTA, CDR2 FQGNSA. There are 15 residues in the CDR3. Between the trimmed V and J ends, which lost 2 bases and 2 bases, there was a span of 12 bases. Together with reference TRBV7-2 and TRBJ1-1, the CDR3 gives the full variable domain: GAGVSQSPSNKVTEKGKDVELRCDPISGHTALYWYRQSLGQGLEFLIYFQGNSAPDKSGLPSDRFSAERTGGSVSTLTIQRTQQEDSAVYLCASSLLQVENTEAFFGQGTRLTVV.

The gene calls are TRBV6-1 and TRBJ2-1; 10 bases line up with TRBD2. This CDR3 spans 16 amino acids. Looked up from germline, CDR1 is MNHNS and CDR2 is SASEGT. V was pared by 4 bases and J by 7 bases, with 10 bases of the junction left unmatched. This CDR3 reads CASSVWLAGVGNEQFF. Written as DNA, the CDR3 is TGTGCCAGCAGTGTGTGGCTAGCGGGGGTTGGGAATGAGCAGTTCTTC.

The chain employs TRBV5-1 and TRBJ2-6, with 11 bases that match TRBD2. Germline CDR1 is SGHRS and CDR2 is YFSETQ. Trimming took 2 bases from V and 1 from J; bases not matched to a gene: 14. The CDR3 contains 21 residues. CDR3 nucleotide sequence: TGCGCCAGCAGCTTTAGCACTAGCGGGGGCCAAACTATTTCTGGGGCCAACGTCCTGACTTTC. Translated, it gives CASSFSTSGGQTISGANVLTF.

V gene TRBV11-2 combines with J gene TRBJ1-3, with D perhaps TRBD1 (5 bases). CDR3 length: 16 residues. The ends were cut back, 4 bases at V and 2 bases at J, with 15 bases in the middle. The germline CDR1 and CDR2 sequences are SGHAT and FQNNGV. The CDR3 DNA reads TGTGCCAGCAGCTGGGGTAAGGGGAGGACTGGAAACACCATATATTTT. Translating gives CASSWGKGRTGNTIYF.

V usage is TRBV10-2 and J usage is TRBJ1-5; TRBD1 might be the D (5 bases). This CDR3 spans 12 amino acids. V was pared by 6 bases and J by 10 bases, with 13 bases between. In germline, CDR1 is WSHSY, CDR2 SAAADI. The CDR3 DNA reads as TGCGCCAGCAGCCACGGGGGTTCTCCCCAGCATTTT. Translating it yields CASSHGGSPQHF.

CDR3 in amino acids: CASSLGTGGGSPLHF. In nucleotides, the CDR3 is TGTGCCAGCAGTTTAGGGACAGGGGGGGGGTCACCCCTCCACTTT. V and J are TRBV27 and TRBJ1-6; TRBD1 matches 11 bases. Germline V gene lookup returns CDR1 MNHEY and CDR2 SMNVEV (reference sequence). Unmatched junction bases numbered 4, after V lost 2 bases and J lost 10 bases. The CDR3 contains 15 residues.

The genes are TRBV7-8 and TRBJ2-7, with D possibly being TRBD2 (6 bases). Germline CDR1 and CDR2: SGHVS and FQNEAQ. V lost 0 bases to trimming and J lost 2 bases, with 11 bases between them. This CDR3 has 15 residues. The CDR3 DNA reads TGTGCCAGCAGCTTAGCGGGGGGTCCCACCTACGAGCAGTACTTC. Translation gives CASSLAGGPTYEQYF.

V gene TRBV27 combines with J gene TRBJ2-6; D may correspond to TRBD1 or TRBD2 (6 bases each). The CDR3 has 18 amino acids. Germline assignment: CDR1 MNHEY and CDR2 SMNVEV (reference sequence). V was shortened by 6 bases and J by 2 bases, with 20 bases between the two germline ends. The CDR3 sequence is CASSRLGGRTTGANVLTF. CDR3 in DNA: TGTGCCAGCAGCCGCCTCGGGGGCAGAACAACTGGGGCCAACGTCCTGACTTTC. Based on the CDR3 plus reference TRBV27 and TRBJ2-6, the full variable domain is EAQVTQNPRYLITVTGKKLTVTCSQNMNHEYMSWYRQDPGLGLRQIYYSMNVEVTDKGDVPEGYKVSRKEKRNFPLILESPSPNQTSLYFCASSRLGGRTTGANVLTFGAGSRLTVL.

This sequence joins TRBV5-1 and TRBJ1-6, with D uncertain. This CDR3 contains 12 residues. Germline-derived CDR1 and CDR2 are SGHRS and YFSETQ. V was clipped by 2 bases and J by 7 bases, with 4 bases between them. The CDR3 protein is CASSFENSPLHF. The CDR3 DNA follows: TGCGCCAGCAGCTTTGAAAATTCACCCCTCCACTTT.

The chain carries TRBV7-9 and TRBJ1-5; D unresolved. Germline loops: CDR1 SEHNR, CDR2 FQNEAQ (reference sequence). The CDR3 is 13 amino acids. V lost 5 bases and J lost 3, with 8 bases in between. CDR3 loop: CASSPIANQPQHF. CDR3 coding DNA: TGTGCCAGCAGCCCTATAGCCAATCAGCCCCAGCATTTT.

The CDR3 here is CAISESSRSYNEQFF. The DNA of the CDR3 is TGTGCCATCAGTGAGAGTAGCAGATCCTACAATGAGCAGTTCTTC. The chain employs TRBV10-3 and TRBJ2-1; D call uncertain. Deletions cut 2 bases from V and 1 base from J, with 9 bases between. The germline V gene encodes CDR1 ENHRY and CDR2 SYGVKD. The CDR3 totals 15 residues.

The chain combines TRBV29-1 with TRBJ1-4, with D unclear. The CDR3 has 14 amino acids. The V and J ends lost 0 bases and 0 bases respectively, with 5 bases between them. The germline V gene has CDR1 SQVTM and CDR2 ANQGSEA. The chain's CDR3 is CSVEESATNEKLFF. In DNA form, the CDR3 reads TGCAGCGTTGAAGAGAGTGCAACTAATGAAAAACTGTTTTTT.